These 22 T cell receptor beta chains were all obtained from the same sample, sequenced in a study of T cell responses to AZD1222 COVID-19 vaccine. The repertoire was sequenced with immunoSEQ multiplex PCR; TCRdb's copy has only in-frame clones and lacks some. The sample carries some 100,000 clones, around 90% recorded once. This sample comprised peripheral blood, obtained 28 days after the second AZD1222 dose. These receptors came from an adult who received the AZD1222 COVID-19 vaccine.

Here the CDR3 reads CASSAQAGMAFF. The CDR3 DNA follows: TGTGCCAGCAGCGCCCAAGCAGGGATGGCTTTCTTT. The J gene is TRBJ1-1, the V gene TRBV7-9, with D perhaps matching TRBD1 (5 bases). The CDR3 length is 12 residues. Trimming took off 5 bases at V and 11 bases at J, with 15 bases between the two ends. Germline CDR1 reads SEHNR; CDR2 reads FQNEAQ (reference sequence).

V is TRBV11-2 and J is TRBJ2-7; a weak D match, TRBD2 (6 bases). The CDR3 contains 14 residues. Germline CDR1 and CDR2: SGHAT and FQNNGV. Trimming pared 1 base from V and 5 bases from J, leaving 12 bases between. CDR3 in amino acids: CASSLAGVQNEQYF. CDR3 coding DNA: TGTGCCAGCAGCTTAGCGGGGGTGCAGAACGAGCAGTACTTC.

V and J are TRBV12-3 or TRBV12-4 and TRBJ2-1; D ambiguous. CDR3 length: 12 amino acids. Trimming took 5 bases from V and 5 from J, leaving 7 bases between them. The CDR3 reads CASSVNNNEQFF. CDR3 DNA sequence: TGTGCCAGCAGTGTTAATAACAATGAGCAGTTCTTC.

V usage is TRBV7-3 and J usage is TRBJ1-1; D is ambiguous. Germline V CDR1 and CDR2: SGHTA, FQGTGA. Trimming left V 6 bases short and J 1 base short, with 9 bases between. This CDR3 has 13 residues. The CDR3, as DNA: TGTGCCAGCAGAGAGACACCGAACACTGAAGCTTTCTTT. Translated, it gives CASRETPNTEAFF.

This clone was detected once. The genes are TRBV24-1 and TRBJ2-7; D is undetermined. The CDR3 is 16 amino acids. V dropped 4 bases and J dropped 2 bases, with 17 bases sitting between them. CDR1 and CDR2 (germline): KGHDR, SFDVKD. In nucleotides, the CDR3 is TGTGCCACCAGTGACTCGCGGACGGTGAAACCCTACGAGCAGTACTTC. This sequence encodes CATSDSRTVKPYEQYF.

The CDR3 region has the DNA TGTGCCTGGAGTGGGGACAGGGGTGGGTCCTACGAGCAGTACTTC. It translates to CAWSGDRGGSYEQYF. The V and J genes are TRBV30 and TRBJ2-7; TRBD1 agrees at 10 bases. V dropped 1 base and J dropped 1; count of bases not matched to a gene: 4. CDR1 is GTSNPN, CDR2 SVGIG, per germline (reference sequence). The CDR3 is 15 residues long.

This clone has a single count. The chain is built from TRBV6-5 and TRBJ1-1; a weak D match, TRBD1 (6 bases). Trimming pared 3 bases from V and 5 bases from J, leaving 19 bases between. CDR1 and CDR2 from the germline V gene are MNHEY and SVGAGI. The CDR3 has 16 amino acids. This CDR3 reads CASSYRLGPRGTEAFF. The CDR3 DNA follows: TGTGCCAGCAGTTATCGGTTGGGGCCCAGGGGAACTGAAGCTTTCTTT.

The V call is TRBV7-8, the J call TRBJ1-2; 7 positions agree with TRBD1. V trimming: 6 bases; J trimming: 4 bases; junction bases outside the gene matches: 14. The CDR3 has 16 amino acids. The germline V gene has CDR1 SGHVS and CDR2 FQNEAQ. The CDR3 DNA reads TGTGCCAGCAGACCCCGAGGGACAGTCAAGCTCTATGGCTACACCTTC. It codes for CASRPRGTVKLYGYTF. The full variable domain, rest sourced from reference TRBV7-8 and TRBJ1-2, is GAGVSQSPRYKVAKRGQDVALRCDPISGHVSLFWYQQALGQGPEFLTYFQNEAQLDKSGLPSDRFFAERPEGSVSTLKIQRTQQEDSAVYLCASRPRGTVKLYGYTFGSGTRLTVV.

Only one count was recorded for this clone. The chain uses TRBV5-1 and TRBJ1-4, with D unresolved. The CDR3 has 19 residues. Germline CDR1 reads SGHRS; CDR2 reads YFSETQ. V lost 0 bases to trimming and J lost 0 bases, with 18 bases between them. The CDR3 sequence: CASSLARGETEATNEKLFF. CDR3 DNA: TGCGCCAGCAGCTTGGCCCGAGGAGAGACCGAAGCAACTAATGAAAAACTGTTTTTT.

V and J are TRBV2 and TRBJ2-7; 7 positions agree with TRBD1. CDR1 and CDR2 from the germline V gene are SNHLY and FYNNEI. The V segment lost 7 bases and the J segment 2 bases; nucleotides outside the gene matches: 11. CDR3 length: 15 amino acids. CDR3 residues: CASKMRQGSPYEQYF. The CDR3 DNA sequence: TGTGCCAGCAAGATGCGACAGGGATCCCCCTACGAGCAGTACTTC.

This chain uses TRBV6-5 with TRBJ1-1; unclear D gene. This CDR3 region has 14 residues. Germline-derived CDR1 and CDR2 are MNHEY and SVGAGI. Trimming shortened V by 6 bases and J by 1 base, and 12 bases separated the two germline ends. DNA of the CDR3: TGTGCCAGCAGGACCCGGGCGGGGAACACTGAAGCTTTCTTT. Translating gives CASRTRAGNTEAFF.

The chain carries TRBV7-3 and TRBJ1-2, with 7 bases lining up with TRBD1. CDR3 size: 16 residues. Losses at the gene ends were 2 bases for V and 7 bases for J; bases not matched to a gene: 13. Germline CDR1 SGHTA, CDR2 FQGTGA. The CDR3 DNA reads TGTGCCAGCAGCTTACCCGGGGGAGGGGGCGCCGGTGGCTACACCTTC. Its protein product is CASSLPGGGGAGGYTF.

This chain connects TRBV6-5 to TRBJ2-7; TRBD2 is a possible D gene (5 bases). The CDR3 spans 11 residues. Trimming shortened V by 7 bases and J by 5 bases, and 9 bases separated the two germline ends. From germline, CDR1 is MNHEY and CDR2 SVGAGI. CDR3: CASKIGDEQYF. CDR3 nucleotide sequence: TGTGCCAGCAAAATCGGGGACGAGCAGTACTTC.

The genes are TRBV5-1 and TRBJ1-4, with TRBD1 matching over 7 bases. Germline V gives CDR1 SGHRS, CDR2 YFSETQ. The V and J ends lost 0 bases and 4 bases, in that order; junction bases with no gene match: 9. The CDR3 contains 17 residues. The CDR3 protein is CASSLDPQGTHNEKLFF. CDR3 bases: TGCGCCAGCAGCTTGGATCCACAGGGGACCCATAATGAAAAACTGTTTTTT. The full variable domain, its missing parts supplied by reference TRBV5-1 and TRBJ1-4, is KAGVTQTPRYLIKTRGQQVTLSCSPISGHRSVSWYQQTPGQGLQFLFEYFSETQRNKGNFPGRFSGRQFSNSRSEMNVSTLELGDSALYLCASSLDPQGTHNEKLFFGSGTQLSVL.

Only one count was recorded for this clone. CDR3 residues: CASRLGSSYNSPLHF. DNA for the CDR3: TGTGCCAGCAGATTGGGGAGCTCCTATAATTCACCCCTCCACTTT. The chain combines TRBV6-5 with TRBJ1-6; D not resolved. CDR3 length: 15 residues. Trimming took off 6 bases at V and 0 bases at J, with 9 bases between the two ends. In germline, CDR1 is MNHEY, CDR2 SVGAGI.

The CDR3 spells CASSPRGGETQYF. DNA of the CDR3: TGTGCCAGCAGTCCTAGGGGTGGAGAGACCCAGTACTTC. The V and J genes are TRBV6-6 and TRBJ2-5, with D possibly TRBD1 on 5 matching bases. V was trimmed by 5 bases and J by 4 bases, leaving 11 bases between them. CDR3 length: 13 amino acids. Germline assignment: CDR1 MNHNY and CDR2 SVGAGI (reference sequence).

This chain uses TRBV7-8 with TRBJ2-7, with TRBD2 identical over 11 bases. The CDR3 sequence is 16 residues long. Trimming at V came to 5 bases and at J to 2 bases, leaving 8 bases not matched to a gene. Germline CDR1 and CDR2: SGHVS and FQNEAQ. CDR3 bases: TGTGCCAGCAGCACTGACACTAGCGGGGGAACCTACGAGCAGTACTTC. Its translation is CASSTDTSGGTYEQYF. Variable domain in full (rest from reference TRBV7-8 and TRBJ2-7): GAGVSQSPRYKVAKRGQDVALRCDPISGHVSLFWYQQALGQGPEFLTYFQNEAQLDKSGLPSDRFFAERPEGSVSTLKIQRTQQEDSAVYLCASSTDTSGGTYEQYFGPGTRLTVT.

This sequence joins TRBV19 and TRBJ1-1; D remains ambiguous. The germline gives CDR1 LNHDA, CDR2 SQIVND (reference sequence). This CDR3 is 12 amino acids long. Trimming took off 4 bases at V and 1 base at J, with 4 bases between the two ends. CDR3 loop: CASSRWNTEAFF. CDR3 DNA: TGTGCCAGTAGTAGGTGGAACACTGAAGCTTTCTTT.

This sequence joins TRBV5-1 and TRBJ2-3; TRBD2 is a possible D gene (6 bases). Looked up from germline, CDR1 is SGHRS and CDR2 is YFSETQ. CDR3 length equals 16 residues. The V gene lost 1 base and the J gene lost 2 bases, with 14 bases spanning the gap. The CDR3 region has the DNA TGCGCCAGCAGCTTGCCGGTAGCGGCTGCCACAGATACGCAGTATTTT. Translating gives CASSLPVAAATDTQYF.

The rearrangement links TRBV7-2 to TRBJ2-1; 7 positions agree with TRBD2. V trimming: 3 bases; J trimming: 7 bases; junction bases outside the gene matches: 9. The germline V gene encodes CDR1 SGHTA and CDR2 FQGNSA. There are 15 residues in the CDR3. The CDR3 nucleotides read TGTGCCAGCAGCTTCCACCGGGGGGAGCGAAATGAGCAGTTCTTC. It translates to CASSFHRGERNEQFF.

The chain combines TRBV5-4 with TRBJ2-3; 12 nucleotides agree with TRBD2. V lost 5 bases and J lost 1; bases outside the gene matches: 8. This CDR3 is 17 amino acids long. Germline CDR1 is SGHNT and CDR2 is YYREEE (reference sequence). The CDR3 sequence: CASSSRLAGARTDTQYF. As DNA, the CDR3 is TGTGCCAGCAGTTCCAGACTAGCGGGGGCCCGCACAGATACGCAGTATTTT.

CDR3 nucleotides: TGTGCCTGGAGTGTAGGGACTAGCGGCAATGAGCAGTTCTTC. Protein product: CAWSVGTSGNEQFF. This chain joins TRBV30 and TRBJ2-1, with 11 bases matching TRBD2. CDR1 is GTSNPN and CDR2 is SVGIG in the germline V gene (reference sequence). The CDR3 is 14 residues long. V dropped 0 bases and J dropped 6; count of bases not matched to a gene: 1.